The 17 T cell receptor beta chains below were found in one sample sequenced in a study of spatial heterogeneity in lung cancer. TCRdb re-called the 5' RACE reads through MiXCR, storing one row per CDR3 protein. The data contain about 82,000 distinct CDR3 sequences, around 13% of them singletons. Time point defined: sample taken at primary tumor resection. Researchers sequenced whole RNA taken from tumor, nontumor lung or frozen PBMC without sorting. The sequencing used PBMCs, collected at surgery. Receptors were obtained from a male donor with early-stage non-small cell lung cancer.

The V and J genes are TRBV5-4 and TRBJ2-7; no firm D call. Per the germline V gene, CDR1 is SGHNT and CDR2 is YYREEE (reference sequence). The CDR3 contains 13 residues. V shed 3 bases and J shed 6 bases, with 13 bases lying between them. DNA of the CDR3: TGTGCCAGCAGCTCTACGTCCGATCGCGAGCAGTACTTC. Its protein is CASSSTSDREQYF.

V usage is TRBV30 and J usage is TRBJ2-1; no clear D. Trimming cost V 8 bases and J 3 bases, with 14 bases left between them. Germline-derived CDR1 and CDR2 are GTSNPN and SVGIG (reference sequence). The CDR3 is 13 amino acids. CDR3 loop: CAHSGPYYNEQFF. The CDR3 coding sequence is TGTGCCCATTCCGGGCCCTACTACAATGAGCAGTTCTTC.

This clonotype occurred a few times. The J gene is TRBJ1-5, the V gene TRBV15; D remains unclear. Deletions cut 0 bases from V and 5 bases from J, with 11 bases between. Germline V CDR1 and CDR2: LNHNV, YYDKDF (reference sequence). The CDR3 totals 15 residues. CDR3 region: CATSRDSGRDQPQHF. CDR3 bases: TGTGCCACCAGCAGAGATTCGGGAAGGGATCAGCCCCAGCATTTT. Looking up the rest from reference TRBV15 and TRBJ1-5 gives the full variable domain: DAMVIQNPRYQVTQFGKPVTLSCSQTLNHNVMYWYQQKSSQAPKLLFHYYDKDFNNEADTPDNFQSRRPNTSFCFLDIRSPGLGDTAMYLCATSRDSGRDQPQHFGDGTRLSIL.

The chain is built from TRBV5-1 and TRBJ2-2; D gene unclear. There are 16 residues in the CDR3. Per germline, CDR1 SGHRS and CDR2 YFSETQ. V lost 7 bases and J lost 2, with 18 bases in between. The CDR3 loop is CASGVSGLFNTGELFF. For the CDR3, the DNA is TGCGCCAGCGGAGTATCCGGGTTGTTTAACACCGGGGAGCTGTTTTTT.

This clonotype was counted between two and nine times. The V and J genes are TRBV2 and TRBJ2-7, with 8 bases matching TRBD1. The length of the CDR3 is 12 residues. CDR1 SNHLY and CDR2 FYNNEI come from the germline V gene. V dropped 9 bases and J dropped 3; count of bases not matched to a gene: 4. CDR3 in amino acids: CASRQGYYEQYF. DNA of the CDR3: TGTGCCAGTCGACAGGGGTACTACGAGCAGTACTTC.

The CDR3 nucleotides read TGTGCCAGCAGCCGACTAGCGGGGACCCCATACAATGAGCAGTTCTTC. Its protein is CASSRLAGTPYNEQFF. This sequence joins TRBV11-3 and TRBJ2-1, with 11 bases matching TRBD2. The CDR3 length is 16 residues. The germline V gene has CDR1 SGHNT and CDR2 YENEEA. V lost 5 bases, J lost 4 bases, and 7 bases stayed unmatched.

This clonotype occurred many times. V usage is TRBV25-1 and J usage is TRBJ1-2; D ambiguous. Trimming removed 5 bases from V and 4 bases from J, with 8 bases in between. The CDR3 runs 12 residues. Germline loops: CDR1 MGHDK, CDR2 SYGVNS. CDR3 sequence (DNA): TGTGCCAGCAGTAGACACACCTATGGCTACACCTTC. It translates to CASSRHTYGYTF.

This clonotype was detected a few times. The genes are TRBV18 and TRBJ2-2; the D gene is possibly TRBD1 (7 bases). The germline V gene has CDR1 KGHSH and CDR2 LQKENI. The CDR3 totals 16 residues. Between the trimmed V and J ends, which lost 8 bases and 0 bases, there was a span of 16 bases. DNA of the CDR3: TGTGCCAGCCACCTATCAGGGGGGTCGAACACCGGGGAGCTGTTTTTT. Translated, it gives CASHLSGGSNTGELFF. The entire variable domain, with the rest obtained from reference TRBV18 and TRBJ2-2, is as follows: NAGVMQNPRHLVRRRGQEARLRCSPMKGHSHVYWYRQLPEEGLKFMVYLQKENIIDESGMPKERFSAEFPKEGPSILRIQQVVRGDSAAYFCASHLSGGSNTGELFFGEGSRLTVL.

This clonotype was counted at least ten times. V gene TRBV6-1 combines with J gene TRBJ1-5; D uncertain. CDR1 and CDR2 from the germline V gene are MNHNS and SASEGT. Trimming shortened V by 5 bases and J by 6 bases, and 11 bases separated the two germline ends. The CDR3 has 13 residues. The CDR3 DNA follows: TGTGCCAGCAGTCCCGAGGTACGTCAGCCCCAGCATTTT. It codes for CASSPEVRQPQHF.

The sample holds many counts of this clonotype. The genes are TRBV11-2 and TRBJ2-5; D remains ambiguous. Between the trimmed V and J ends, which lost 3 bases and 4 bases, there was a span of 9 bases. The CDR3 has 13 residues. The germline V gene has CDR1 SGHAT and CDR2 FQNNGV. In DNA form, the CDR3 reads TGTGCCAGCAGCTTGCCGGTGGGAGAGACCCAGTACTTC. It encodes CASSLPVGETQYF.

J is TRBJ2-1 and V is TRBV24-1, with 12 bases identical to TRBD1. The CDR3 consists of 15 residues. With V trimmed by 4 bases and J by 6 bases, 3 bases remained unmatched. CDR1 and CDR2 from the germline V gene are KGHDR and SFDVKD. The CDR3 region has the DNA TGTGCCACCAGTGAGGGACAGGGGGCCTTCAATGAGCAGTTCTTC. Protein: CATSEGQGAFNEQFF.

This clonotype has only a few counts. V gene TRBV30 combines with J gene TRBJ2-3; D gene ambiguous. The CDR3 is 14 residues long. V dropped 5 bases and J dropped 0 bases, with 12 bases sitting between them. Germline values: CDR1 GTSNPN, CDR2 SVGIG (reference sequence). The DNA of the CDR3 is TGTGCCTGGGCGGACCCCCCTAGCACAGATACGCAGTATTTT. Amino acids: CAWADPPSTDTQYF.

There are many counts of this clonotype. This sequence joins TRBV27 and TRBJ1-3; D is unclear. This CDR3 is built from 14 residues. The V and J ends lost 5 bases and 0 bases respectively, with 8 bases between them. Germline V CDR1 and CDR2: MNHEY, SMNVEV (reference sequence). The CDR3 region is CASSKRSSGNTIYF. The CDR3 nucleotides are TGTGCCAGCAGTAAGCGTTCCTCTGGAAACACCATATATTTT.

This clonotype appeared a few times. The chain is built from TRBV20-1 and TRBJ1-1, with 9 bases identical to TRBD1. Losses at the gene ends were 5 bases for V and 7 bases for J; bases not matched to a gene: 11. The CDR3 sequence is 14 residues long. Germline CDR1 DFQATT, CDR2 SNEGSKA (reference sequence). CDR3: CSAPTRQGVLEAFF. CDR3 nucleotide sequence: TGCAGTGCTCCAACCCGACAGGGGGTCCTTGAAGCTTTCTTT.

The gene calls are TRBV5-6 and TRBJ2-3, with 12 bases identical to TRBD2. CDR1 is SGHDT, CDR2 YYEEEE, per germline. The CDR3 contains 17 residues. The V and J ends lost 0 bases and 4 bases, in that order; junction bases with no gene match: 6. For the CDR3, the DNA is TGTGCCAGCAGCTTGGGGCTAGCGGGGGGGCCTGCAGATACGCAGTATTTT. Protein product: CASSLGLAGGPADTQYF.

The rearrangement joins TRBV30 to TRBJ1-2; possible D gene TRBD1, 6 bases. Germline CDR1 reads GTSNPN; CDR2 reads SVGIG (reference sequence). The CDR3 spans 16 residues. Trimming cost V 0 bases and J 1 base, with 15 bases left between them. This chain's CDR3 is CAWSVDGQLFNYGYTF. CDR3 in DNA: TGTGCCTGGAGTGTAGACGGACAGCTTTTTAACTATGGCTACACCTTC. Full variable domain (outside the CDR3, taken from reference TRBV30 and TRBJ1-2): SQTIHQWPATLVQPVGSPLSLECTVEGTSNPNLYWYRQAAGRGLQLLFYSVGIGQISSEVPQNLSASRPQDRQFILSSKKLLLSDSGFYLCAWSVDGQLFNYGYTFGSGTRLTVV.

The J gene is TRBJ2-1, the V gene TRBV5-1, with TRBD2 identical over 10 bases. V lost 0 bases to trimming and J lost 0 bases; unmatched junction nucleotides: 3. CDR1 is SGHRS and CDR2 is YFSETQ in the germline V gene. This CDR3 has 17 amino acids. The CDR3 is CASSLEASGSSYNEQFF. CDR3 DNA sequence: TGCGCCAGCAGCTTGGAGGCTAGCGGGAGCTCCTACAATGAGCAGTTCTTC.